This T cell receptor (beta chain) was documented in a study of T cell repertoires in cytomegalovirus infection. The wider study: It can be stated that public TCR beta signatures indicated CMV infection as well as a matching HLA type. Findings of the study overall: HLA-C-restricted TCR beta clonotypes specific for CMV led the ex vivo response. Summed frequency of shared TCR beta families picked out CMV carriers who also had the relevant HLA.

This clonotype was seen repeatedly, ten times or more. The antigen remains undetermined. This CDR3 is 15 amino acids long. Germline CDR1 reads SGHTA; CDR2 reads FQGNSA. The V and J ends lost 2 bases and 4 bases respectively, with 13 bases between them. TCRdb fed the reads into MiXCR, producing one record per CDR3 protein. The sample carries fewer than 350,000 distinct CDR3 sequences, about a sixth recorded once. The gene calls are TRBV7-2 and TRBJ2-3; D is perhaps TRBD1 (6 bases). The source material was PBMCs. The sequence was obtained from a human donor in good health (CMV status not recorded). Some clones in this sample may be carry-over from other donors' samples. CDR3 sequence: CASSLSGVGSDTQYF. The CDR3 nucleotides are TGTGCCAGCAGCTTATCAGGGGTCGGGTCAGATACGCAGTATTTT.